This T cell receptor (beta chain) was documented in a study of T-cell reconstitution after alpha-beta-depleted transplantation in children. CDR3 length: 14 amino acids. After removal of 5 bases from V and 1 base from J, the junction contained 7 bases not matched to a gene. CDR1 is DFQATT and CDR2 is SNEGSKA in the germline V gene (reference sequence). The library targeted TCRbeta and was prepared with unique molecular identifiers. TCRdb redid the calling of the PCR reads with MiXCR, one entry per CDR3 protein. The sample shows hundreds of thousands of distinct CDR3 sequences, roughly 15% of them seen only once.

This TCR came from a human donor who donated a stem cell graft to a child with acute myeloid leukemia. The chain joins TRBV20-1 to TRBJ2-5, with 7 bases fitting TRBD2. This specimen consisted of PBMCs from the stem cell graft donor, obtained from the stem cell graft. The CDR3 nucleotides read TGCAGTGCTGTGCAGCGGGGCCCCCAAGAGACCCAGTACTTC. Encoded protein: CSAVQRGPQETQYF.